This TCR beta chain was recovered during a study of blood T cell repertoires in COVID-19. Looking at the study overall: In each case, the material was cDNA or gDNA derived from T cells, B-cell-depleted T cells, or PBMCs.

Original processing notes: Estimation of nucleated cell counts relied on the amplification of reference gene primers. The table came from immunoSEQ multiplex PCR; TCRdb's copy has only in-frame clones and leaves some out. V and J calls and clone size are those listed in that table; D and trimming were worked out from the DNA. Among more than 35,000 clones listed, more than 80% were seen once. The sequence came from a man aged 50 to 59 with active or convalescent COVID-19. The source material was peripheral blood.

The CDR3 DNA is TGCGCCAGCGGCGGGGGGGCTAACTATGGCTACACCTTC. Amino acid sequence: CASGGGANYGYTF. The J gene is TRBJ1-2, the V gene TRBV5-1, with a possible D match to TRBD1 (5 bases). This CDR3 has 13 amino acids. Trimming shortened V by 7 bases and J by 0 bases, and 10 bases separated the two germline ends. The V gene's germline CDR1 is SGHRS and CDR2 YFSETQ.